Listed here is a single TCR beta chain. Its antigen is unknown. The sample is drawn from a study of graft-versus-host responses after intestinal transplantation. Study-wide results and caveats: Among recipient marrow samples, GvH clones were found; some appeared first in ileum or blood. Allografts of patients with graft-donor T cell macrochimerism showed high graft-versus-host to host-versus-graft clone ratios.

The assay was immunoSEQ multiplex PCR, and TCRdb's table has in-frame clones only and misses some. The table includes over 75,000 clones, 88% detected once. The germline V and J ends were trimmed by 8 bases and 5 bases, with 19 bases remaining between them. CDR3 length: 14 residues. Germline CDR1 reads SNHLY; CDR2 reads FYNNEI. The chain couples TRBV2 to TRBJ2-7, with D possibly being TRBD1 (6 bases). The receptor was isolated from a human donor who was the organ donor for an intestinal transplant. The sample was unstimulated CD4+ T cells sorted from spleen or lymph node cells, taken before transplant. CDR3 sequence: CASGNRQEPDEQYF. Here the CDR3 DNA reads TGTGCCAGCGGCAACCGACAGGAACCCGACGAGCAGTACTTC.